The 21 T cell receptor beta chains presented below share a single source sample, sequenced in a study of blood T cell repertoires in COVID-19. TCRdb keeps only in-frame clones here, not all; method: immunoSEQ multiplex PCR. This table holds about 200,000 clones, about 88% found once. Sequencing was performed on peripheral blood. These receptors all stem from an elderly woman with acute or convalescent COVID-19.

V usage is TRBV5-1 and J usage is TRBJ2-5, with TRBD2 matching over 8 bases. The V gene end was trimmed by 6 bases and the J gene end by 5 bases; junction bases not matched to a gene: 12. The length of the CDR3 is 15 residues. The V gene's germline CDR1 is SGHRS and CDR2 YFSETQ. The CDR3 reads CASITTGGPGETQYF. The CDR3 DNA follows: TGCGCCAGCATTACGACGGGAGGGCCAGGGGAGACCCAGTACTTC.

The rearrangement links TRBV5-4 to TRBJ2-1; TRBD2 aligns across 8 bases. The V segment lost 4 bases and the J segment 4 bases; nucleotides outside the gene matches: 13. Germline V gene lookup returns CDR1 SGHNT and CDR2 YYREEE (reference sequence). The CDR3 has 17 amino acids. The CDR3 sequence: CASSLGSGTRGYNEQFF. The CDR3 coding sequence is TGTGCCAGCAGCCTTGGTTCCGGGACTAGAGGGTACAATGAGCAGTTCTTC.

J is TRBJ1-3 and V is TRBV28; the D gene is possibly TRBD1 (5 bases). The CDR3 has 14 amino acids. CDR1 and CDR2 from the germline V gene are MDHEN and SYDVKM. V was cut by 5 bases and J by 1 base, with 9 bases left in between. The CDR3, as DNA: TGTGCCAGCAGTACAGGTTCATCTGGAAACACCATATATTTT. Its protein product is CASSTGSSGNTIYF.

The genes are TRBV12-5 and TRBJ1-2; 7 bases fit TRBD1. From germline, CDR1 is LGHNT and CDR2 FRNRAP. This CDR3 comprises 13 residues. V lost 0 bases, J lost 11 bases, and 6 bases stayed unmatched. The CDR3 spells CASGLVEGASYTF. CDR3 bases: TGTGCTAGTGGTTTGGTAGAGGGGGCTTCATACACCTTC.

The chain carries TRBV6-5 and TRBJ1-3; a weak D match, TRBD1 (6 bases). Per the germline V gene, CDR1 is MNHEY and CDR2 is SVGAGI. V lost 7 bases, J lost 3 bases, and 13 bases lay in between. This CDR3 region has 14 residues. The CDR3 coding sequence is TGTGCCAGCACCTCCGGGACACTTGGAAACACCATATATTTT. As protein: CASTSGTLGNTIYF.

CDR3 DNA sequence: TGTGCCAGCAGCCACAGGACGGGGAACACTGAAGCTTTCTTT. Its protein product is CASSHRTGNTEAFF. This chain joins TRBV6-2 or TRBV6-3 and TRBJ1-1, with a weak D call TRBD1 (5 bases). This CDR3 comprises 14 residues. Germline V gives CDR1 MNHEY, CDR2 SVGEGT. V was cut by 6 bases and J by 1 base, with 12 bases left in between.

In DNA form, the CDR3 reads TGTGCCAGCAGCTTCGGTCAGCGTGGGGGGGAGACCCAGTACTTC. Translating gives CASSFGQRGGETQYF. V gene TRBV13 combines with J gene TRBJ2-5; possible D gene TRBD2, 6 bases. V was pared by 3 bases and J by 5 bases, with 16 bases between. The germline V gene has CDR1 PRHDT and CDR2 FYEKMQ (reference sequence). This CDR3 comprises 15 residues.

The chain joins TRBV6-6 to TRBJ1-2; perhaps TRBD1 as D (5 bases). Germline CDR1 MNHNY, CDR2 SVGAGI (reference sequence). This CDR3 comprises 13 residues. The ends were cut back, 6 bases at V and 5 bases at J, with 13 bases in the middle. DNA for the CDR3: TGTGCCAGCAGGACAGCGTCGGATTATGGCTACACCTTC. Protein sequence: CASRTASDYGYTF.

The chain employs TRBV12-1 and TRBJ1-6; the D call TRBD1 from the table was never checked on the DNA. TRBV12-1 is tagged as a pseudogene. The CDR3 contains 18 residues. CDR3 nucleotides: TGTGCCAGCAGCTTTCAACTTAGGACATATCCAGATCCTCCACCCCTCCACTTT. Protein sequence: CASSFQLRTYPDPPPLHF.

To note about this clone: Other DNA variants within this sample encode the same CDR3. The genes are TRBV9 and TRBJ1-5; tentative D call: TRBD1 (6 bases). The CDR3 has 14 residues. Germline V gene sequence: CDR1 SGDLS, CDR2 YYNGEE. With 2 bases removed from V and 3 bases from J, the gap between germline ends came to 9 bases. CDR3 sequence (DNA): TGTGCCAGCAGCGTTGGACAGTCCAATCAGCCCCAGCATTTT. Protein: CASSVGQSNQPQHF.

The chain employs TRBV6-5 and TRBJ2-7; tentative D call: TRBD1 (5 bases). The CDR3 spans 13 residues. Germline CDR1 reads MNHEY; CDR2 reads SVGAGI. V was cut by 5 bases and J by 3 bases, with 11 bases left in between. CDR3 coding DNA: TGTGCCAGCAGTCGACACGACAGCTACGAGCAGTACTTC. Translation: CASSRHDSYEQYF.

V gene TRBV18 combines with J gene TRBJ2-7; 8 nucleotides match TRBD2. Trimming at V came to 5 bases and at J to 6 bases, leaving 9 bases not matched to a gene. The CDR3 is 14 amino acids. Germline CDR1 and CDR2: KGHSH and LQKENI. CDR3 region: CASSTSSGAGEQYF. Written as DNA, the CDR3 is TGTGCCAGCTCAACGAGTAGCGGGGCTGGCGAGCAGTACTTC. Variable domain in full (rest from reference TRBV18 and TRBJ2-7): NAGVMQNPRHLVRRRGQEARLRCSPMKGHSHVYWYRQLPEEGLKFMVYLQKENIIDESGMPKERFSAEFPKEGPSILRIQQVVRGDSAAYFCASSTSSGAGEQYFGPGTRLTVT.

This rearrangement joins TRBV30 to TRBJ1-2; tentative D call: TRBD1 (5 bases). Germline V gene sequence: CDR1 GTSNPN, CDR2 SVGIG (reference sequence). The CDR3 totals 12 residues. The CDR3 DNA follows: TGTGCTTTTTCGTGGGGCTCTTGGGGCTACACCTTC. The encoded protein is CAFSWGSWGYTF. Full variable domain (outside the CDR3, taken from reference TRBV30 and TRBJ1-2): SQTIHQWPATLVQPVGSPLSLECTVEGTSNPNLYWYRQAAGRGLQLLFYSVGIGQISSEVPQNLSASRPQDRQFILSSKKLLLSDSGFYLCAFSWGSWGYTFGSGTRLTVV.

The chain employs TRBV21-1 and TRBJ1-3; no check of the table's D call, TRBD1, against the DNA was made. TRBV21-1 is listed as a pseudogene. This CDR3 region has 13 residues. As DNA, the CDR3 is TGTGCCAGCGAAAAGGGGGCAAGAAACACCATATATTTT. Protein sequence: CASEKGARNTIYF.

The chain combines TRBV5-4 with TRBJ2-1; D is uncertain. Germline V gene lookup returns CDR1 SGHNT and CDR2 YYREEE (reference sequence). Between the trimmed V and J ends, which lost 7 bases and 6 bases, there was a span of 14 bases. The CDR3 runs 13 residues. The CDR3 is CASQPPLRNEQFF. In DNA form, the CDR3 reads TGTGCCAGCCAACCCCCCCTACGCAATGAGCAGTTCTTC.

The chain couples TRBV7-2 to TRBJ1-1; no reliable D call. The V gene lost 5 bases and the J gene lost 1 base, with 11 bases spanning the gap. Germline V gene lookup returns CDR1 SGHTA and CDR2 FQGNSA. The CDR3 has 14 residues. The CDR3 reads CASSIIAGNTEAFF. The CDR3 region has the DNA TGTGCCAGCAGCATAATCGCAGGGAACACTGAAGCTTTCTTT.

This CDR3 is CASSPPPRGIQPQHF. CDR3 nucleotide sequence: TGTGCCAGCTCACCCCCTCCCCGGGGGATTCAGCCCCAGCATTTT. V is TRBV18 and J is TRBJ1-5; the D gene is possibly TRBD1 (5 bases). V was cut by 3 bases and J by 6 bases, with 15 bases left in between. The CDR3 loop spans 15 amino acids. Germline lookup yields CDR1 KGHSH and CDR2 LQKENI.

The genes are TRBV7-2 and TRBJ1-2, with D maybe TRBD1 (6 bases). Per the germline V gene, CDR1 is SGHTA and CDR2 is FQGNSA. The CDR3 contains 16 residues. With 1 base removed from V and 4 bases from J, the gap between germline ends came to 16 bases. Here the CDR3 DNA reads TGTGCCAGCAGCTTAGGGGCCAGGGGTAGTAGCTATGGCTACACCTTC. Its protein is CASSLGARGSSYGYTF.

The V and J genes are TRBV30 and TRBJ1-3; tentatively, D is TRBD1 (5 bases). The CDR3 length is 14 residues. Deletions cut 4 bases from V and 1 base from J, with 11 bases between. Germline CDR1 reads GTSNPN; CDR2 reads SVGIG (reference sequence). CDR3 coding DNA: TGTGCCTGGAAGCAGGGATATTCTGGAAACACCATATATTTT. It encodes CAWKQGYSGNTIYF.

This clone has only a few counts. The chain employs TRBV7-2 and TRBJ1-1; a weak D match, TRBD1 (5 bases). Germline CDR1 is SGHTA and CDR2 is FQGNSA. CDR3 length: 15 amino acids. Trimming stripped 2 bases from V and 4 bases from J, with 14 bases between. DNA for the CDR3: TGTGCCAGCAGCTTAAGAGGGAGGGGAGGCACTGAAGCTTTCTTT. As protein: CASSLRGRGGTEAFF. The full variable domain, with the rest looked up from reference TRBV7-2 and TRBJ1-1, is GAGVSQSPSNKVTEKGKDVELRCDPISGHTALYWYRQSLGQGLEFLIYFQGNSAPDKSGLPSDRFSAERTGGSVSTLTIQRTQQEDSAVYLCASSLRGRGGTEAFFGQGTRLTVV.

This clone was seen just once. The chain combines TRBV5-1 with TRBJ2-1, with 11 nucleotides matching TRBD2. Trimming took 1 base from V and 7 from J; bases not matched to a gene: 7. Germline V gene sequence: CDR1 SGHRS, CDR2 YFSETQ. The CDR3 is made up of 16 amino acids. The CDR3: CASSLLPSGRWNEQFF. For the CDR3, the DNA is TGCGCCAGCAGCTTGTTACCTAGCGGGAGGTGGAATGAGCAGTTCTTC.